What follows is one T cell receptor (beta chain) and its context. Its cognate antigen is unknown. This sample also contains other DNA sequences that code for the same CDR3. This sample stems from a study of cytomegalovirus exposure and HLA in healthy donors. Overall study results and limits: With high specificity and sensitivity, the classifier reportedly diagnosed cytomegalovirus status. It was confirmed in vitro that a few of the CMV-associated chains were specific for CMV antigens. Overall, approximately 150 TCR beta chains were annotated as cytomegalovirus-associated.

Here immunoSEQ multiplex PCR was the method, and the copy in TCRdb shows in-frame clones only, minus some. The sample yields approximately 120,000 clones, around nine tenths seen once. The germline gives CDR1 LGHNA, CDR2 YNFKEQ. V gave up 4 bases and J gave up 0 bases; unmatched junction bases: 2. The CDR3 loop spans 16 amino acids. While the first cohort had 600 to 850 subjects, the donors belonged to the separate validation cohort of about 120 subjects. This clonotype originated in a woman under 30 in good health and CMV-seronegative. This chain connects TRBV4-2 to TRBJ2-5; 13 positions match TRBD2. The sample was PBMCs. The CDR3 is CASSPGTSGNQETQYF. The CDR3 region has the DNA TGTGCCAGCAGCCCCGGGACTAGCGGGAACCAAGAGACCCAGTACTTC.